These 16 T cell receptor beta chains share one sample of origin, sequenced in a study of blood T cell repertoires in COVID-19. Libraries were prepared by immunoSEQ multiplex PCR; TCRdb keeps only in-frame clonotypes and omits some of them. The sample consists of a few hundred thousand clones, about 82% of them appearing once. The sequenced sample was peripheral blood. These receptors were obtained from a woman older than 75 with acute or convalescent COVID-19.

The rearrangement joins TRBV30 to TRBJ2-4; possibly TRBD2 for D (5 bases). Germline V gene data show CDR1 as GTSNPN and CDR2 as SVGIG (reference sequence). The germline V and J ends were trimmed by 3 bases and 14 bases, with 14 bases remaining between them. The CDR3 is 11 amino acids. This CDR3 reads CAWRTGIEEYF. CDR3 bases: TGTGCCTGGAGGACCGGGATCGAGGAGTACTTC. Full variable domain (outside the CDR3, taken from reference TRBV30 and TRBJ2-4): SQTIHQWPATLVQPVGSPLSLECTVEGTSNPNLYWYRQAAGRGLQLLFYSVGIGQISSEVPQNLSASRPQDRQFILSSKKLLLSDSGFYLCAWRTGIEEYFGAGTRLSVL.

The V gene is TRBV11-2, the J gene TRBJ2-2; no clear D gene. Germline CDR1 reads SGHAT; CDR2 reads FQNNGV. V lost 5 bases to trimming and J lost 6 bases, with 10 bases between them. CDR3 length equals 13 residues. This chain's CDR3 is CASSPERAGELFF. CDR3 in DNA: TGTGCCAGCAGCCCCGAACGAGCCGGGGAGCTGTTTTTT. The whole variable domain, remainder taken from reference TRBV11-2 and TRBJ2-2, is EAGVAQSPRYKIIEKRQSVAFWCNPISGHATLYWYQQILGQGPKLLIQFQNNGVVDDSQLPKDRFSAERLKGVDSTLKIQPAKLEDSAVYLCASSPERAGELFFGEGSRLTVL.

The chain has TRBV7-2 and TRBJ2-7, with 8 bases matching TRBD1. V shed 5 bases and J 4 bases; nucleotides not matched to a gene: 10. The CDR3 covers 15 residues. CDR1 SGHTA and CDR2 FQGNSA come from the germline V gene. CDR3 sequence: CASSHGSGGLYEQYF. CDR3 bases: TGTGCCAGCAGCCATGGGTCAGGGGGCCTTTACGAGCAGTACTTC.

The chain couples TRBV7-9 to TRBJ2-3, with 10 bases identical to TRBD2. Germline CDR1 SEHNR, CDR2 FQNEAQ (reference sequence). The ends lost 3 bases at V and 8 bases at J; junction bases unmatched: 8. The CDR3 extends over 15 amino acids. The CDR3 DNA is TGTGCCAGCAGCTTTACCAGCGGGGGGGCAAGTACGCAGTATTTT. The encoded protein is CASSFTSGGASTQYF.

The V call is TRBV3-1 (or the pseudogene TRBV3-2), the J call TRBJ2-1, with 7 bases fitting TRBD2. Germline CDR1 is LGHDT and CDR2 is YNNKEL (reference sequence). The CDR3 length is 16 residues. The V and J ends lost 1 base and 1 base, in that order; junction bases with no gene match: 4. Here the CDR3 reads CASSQVASGSYNEQFF. As DNA, the CDR3 is TGTGCCAGCAGCCAAGTGGCTAGCGGTTCCTACAATGAGCAGTTCTTC.

The chain employs TRBV7-6 and TRBJ2-7, with D unclear. V lost 4 bases and J lost 0, with 19 bases in between. From germline, CDR1 is SGHVS and CDR2 FNYEAQ. The CDR3 consists of 17 residues. CDR3 loop: CASSSSPDTISSYEQYF. In DNA form, the CDR3 reads TGTGCCAGCAGCTCTTCCCCTGACACCATCTCCTCCTACGAGCAGTACTTC.

The gene calls are TRBV3-1 (or the pseudogene TRBV3-2) and TRBJ1-4, with TRBD1 as a possible D gene (5 bases). The CDR3 spans 13 residues. The germline V gene has CDR1 LGHDT and CDR2 YNNKEL (reference sequence). Trimming took 4 bases from V and 8 from J, leaving 11 bases between them. The CDR3 loop reads CASSPGLDEKLFF. The DNA for the CDR3 is TGTGCCAGCAGCCCAGGGTTAGACGAAAAACTGTTTTTT.

The chain combines TRBV9 with TRBJ1-4; no reliable D call. Germline V gives CDR1 SGDLS, CDR2 YYNGEE. The CDR3 contains 15 residues. V gave up 0 bases and J gave up 0 bases, with 6 bases separating them. The CDR3 sequence: CASSVGGSTNEKLFF. The CDR3 region has the DNA TGTGCCAGCAGCGTAGGAGGGTCAACTAATGAAAAACTGTTTTTT.

This chain links TRBV6-1 with TRBJ1-5; D ambiguous. The CDR3 is made up of 14 amino acids. Per germline, CDR1 MNHNS and CDR2 SASEGT. The V and J ends lost 1 base and 5 bases respectively, with 9 bases between them. CDR3 amino acids: CASSEGQYDQPQHF. The DNA of the CDR3 is TGTGCCAGCAGTGAAGGGCAGTACGATCAGCCCCAGCATTTT.

The gene calls are TRBV9 and TRBJ2-3; D might be TRBD2 (6 bases). Per the germline V gene, CDR1 is SGDLS and CDR2 is YYNGEE. The CDR3 loop spans 17 amino acids. V lost 1 base to trimming and J lost 1 base, with 16 bases between them. Here the CDR3 DNA reads TGTGCCAGCAGCGTATTAGCGTGGAGGGAAGGCACAGATACGCAGTATTTT. Its protein product is CASSVLAWREGTDTQYF.

To note about this clone: The junction departs from germline at one end; a sequencing error may be responsible. The chain is built from TRBV7-2 and TRBJ2-5; a weak D match, TRBD2 (6 bases). Germline-derived CDR1 and CDR2 are SGHTA and FQGNSA. The CDR3 extends over 15 amino acids. The CDR3 nucleotides are TGTGCCAGCAGCGTAGCCGGGGGAGGCCAAGAGACCCAGTACTTC. It is translated as CASSVAGGGQETQYF.

This chain uses TRBV5-1 with TRBJ2-7; TRBD2 matches 7 bases. Looked up from germline, CDR1 is SGHRS and CDR2 is YFSETQ. Trimming cost V 8 bases and J 2 bases; bases outside gene matches: 10. CDR3 size: 14 residues. CDR3 sequence: CASSRREGTYEQYF. DNA for the CDR3: TGCGCCAGTAGCCGCAGGGAGGGGACCTACGAGCAGTACTTC. The variable domain in full, completed from reference TRBV5-1 and TRBJ2-7, reads KAGVTQTPRYLIKTRGQQVTLSCSPISGHRSVSWYQQTPGQGLQFLFEYFSETQRNKGNFPGRFSGRQFSNSRSEMNVSTLELGDSALYLCASSRREGTYEQYFGPGTRLTVT.

The chain has TRBV7-2 and TRBJ2-7; maybe TRBD2 (5 bases). Germline-derived CDR1 and CDR2 are SGHTA and FQGNSA. The CDR3 is made up of 14 amino acids. Trimming removed 5 bases from V and 5 bases from J, with 16 bases in between. Here the CDR3 reads CASSLGSRGNEQYF. The CDR3, as DNA: TGTGCCAGCAGCCTCGGGTCTAGAGGGAACGAGCAGTACTTC.

The chain employs TRBV5-1 and TRBJ1-1; no clear D gene. The CDR3 has 13 residues. Trimming stripped 0 bases from V and 4 bases from J, with 7 bases between. From germline, CDR1 is SGHRS and CDR2 YFSETQ. The CDR3 here is CASSLGGRTEAFF. CDR3 in DNA: TGCGCCAGCAGCTTGGGAGGGCGCACTGAAGCTTTCTTT.

The chain combines TRBV23-1 with TRBJ1-6; 8 bases agree with TRBD1. TRBV23-1 is known as an ORF, though its function is uncertain. This CDR3 is built from 16 residues. V lost 4 bases to trimming and J lost 5 bases; unmatched junction nucleotides: 7. The CDR3 DNA sequence: TGCGCCAGCAGTCGATACCAGGGGGCGAATAATTCACCCCTCCACTTT. This gives the protein CASSRYQGANNSPLHF.

This sequence joins TRBV7-9 and TRBJ1-2; D gene uncertain. CDR1 is SEHNR and CDR2 is FQNEAQ in the germline V gene (reference sequence). Deletions cut 1 base from V and 5 bases from J, with 17 bases between. This CDR3 has 16 amino acids. The CDR3: CASSLVIQQPTYGYTF. CDR3 nucleotide sequence: TGTGCCAGCAGCTTAGTTATACAGCAACCAACTTATGGCTACACCTTC.